Each of the 30 T cell receptor beta chains below was sequenced from the same sample in a study of CDR3 diversity in severe acne. TCRdb fed the PCR reads into MiXCR, producing one record per CDR3 protein. The sample includes over 70,000 distinct CDR3 sequences, over 40% of them seen just once. The specimen sequenced was blood. These TCRs come from a male donor in good health, without acne.

The rearrangement links TRBV14 to TRBJ1-2, with TRBD1 identical over 8 bases. This CDR3 contains 13 residues. V lost 4 bases, J lost 8 bases, and 6 bases stayed unmatched. Germline CDR1 SGHDN, CDR2 FVKESK. The CDR3 reads CASSPQGVGGYTF. CDR3 sequence (DNA): TGTGCCAGCAGCCCACAGGGGGTGGGAGGCTACACCTTC.

Notes on this clonotype: A much more abundant neighbour one base away suggests this may be a read error. CDR3 sequence (DNA): TGTGCCAGCAGTCTGACCTCGAACACAAATACGCAGTATTTT. Translated: CASSLTSNTNTQYF. The chain links TRBV6-2 or TRBV6-3 to TRBJ2-3; D gene unclear. The CDR3 consists of 14 residues. From germline, CDR1 is MNHEY and CDR2 SVGEGT.

This sequence joins TRBV7-8 and TRBJ2-6; D is undetermined. The CDR3 has 18 residues. Trimming took 1 base from V and 0 from J, leaving 13 bases between them. Germline values: CDR1 SGHVS, CDR2 FQNEAQ. This CDR3 reads CASSLVLGSISGANVLTF. The CDR3 DNA reads TGTGCCAGCAGCTTAGTTTTAGGTTCGATCTCTGGGGCCAACGTCCTGACTTTC.

Regarding this clonotype: A read error is possible here, since a much larger clone lies one base away. Written as DNA, the CDR3 is TGTGCCAACAGCTCTGACTACTACGAGCAGTACTTC. Its protein product is CANSSDYYEQYF. The chain carries TRBV5-4 and TRBJ2-7; D possibly corresponds to TRBD2 (5 bases). This CDR3 is 12 amino acids long. Germline CDR1 SGHNT, CDR2 YYREEE (reference sequence).

In this sample, this clonotype turned up a few times. V is TRBV25-1 and J is TRBJ1-1, with TRBD1 identical over 11 bases. CDR3 size: 14 residues. V was pared by 6 bases and J by 3 bases, with 3 bases of the junction left unmatched. From germline, CDR1 is MGHDK and CDR2 SYGVNS. Written as DNA, the CDR3 is TGTGCCAGCAGGGGACAGGGGGGGGACACTGAAGCTTTCTTT. Translating it yields CASRGQGGDTEAFF.

The J gene is TRBJ2-7, the V gene TRBV13, with TRBD1 identical over 7 bases. This CDR3 is built from 14 residues. With 0 bases clipped from V and 6 bases from J, the junction kept 5 bases outside the gene matches. CDR1 PRHDT and CDR2 FYEKMQ come from the germline V gene (reference sequence). In DNA form, the CDR3 reads TGTGCCAGCAGCTTAGGACAGGGGAAGGGCGAGCAGTACTTC. It is translated as CASSLGQGKGEQYF. Variable domain in full (rest from reference TRBV13 and TRBJ2-7): AAGVIQSPRHLIKEKRETATLKCYPIPRHDTVYWYQQGPGQDPQFLISFYEKMQSDKGSIPDRFSAQQFSDYHSELNMSSLELGDSALYFCASSLGQGKGEQYFGPGTRLTVT.

This chain connects TRBV2 to TRBJ2-5, with 10 bases matching TRBD2. Germline CDR1 is SNHLY and CDR2 is FYNNEI. This CDR3 is 14 amino acids long. With V trimmed by 6 bases and J by 5 bases, 6 bases remained unmatched. The CDR3 coding sequence is TGTGCCAGCAGACCACTAGCGGGAAGGGAGACCCAGTACTTC. It translates to CASRPLAGRETQYF.

A note on this clonotype: A much bigger clone sits one base away, suggesting this may be a read error. This chain links TRBV25-1 with TRBJ2-6, with D uncertain. The V gene's germline CDR1 is MGHDK and CDR2 SYGVNS. Between the trimmed V and J ends, which lost 8 bases and 1 base, there was a span of 6 bases. The CDR3 runs 13 residues. Here the CDR3 DNA reads TGTGCCAGCCTTGTATCTGGGGCCAACGTCCTGACTTTC. Residues: CASLVSGANVLTF.

The gene calls are TRBV25-1 and TRBJ1-5; TRBD1 matches at 7 bases. This CDR3 spans 15 amino acids. J was trimmed by 1 base and V by 6 bases; bases with no gene match: 6. Germline loops: CDR1 MGHDK, CDR2 SYGVNS. This CDR3 is CASSLTGSSNQPQHF. CDR3 nucleotides: TGTGCCAGCAGCCTGACAGGGTCGAGCAATCAGCCCCAGCATTTT.

There are many counts of this clonotype. The CDR3: CASSLAVSSYEQYF. CDR3 nucleotide sequence: TGTGCCAGCAGCTTAGCGGTAAGCTCCTACGAGCAGTACTTC. The chain uses TRBV11-2 and TRBJ2-7; the D is unclear. Trimming shortened V by 1 base and J by 0 bases, and 7 bases separated the two germline ends. This CDR3 contains 14 residues. CDR1 and CDR2 from the germline V gene are SGHAT and FQNNGV.

The rearrangement joins TRBV5-1 to TRBJ2-5; D could derive from TRBD1 or TRBD2 (6 bases each). The J call may not be correct, given that the DNA end is closer to TRBJ2-1. The CDR3 has 14 residues. CDR1 is SGHRS, CDR2 YFSETQ, per germline. This CDR3 is CASSRLVEGGEQFF. The DNA of the CDR3 is TGCGCCAGCAGCAGACTAGTCGAAGGGGGTGAGCAGTTCTTC.

This chain joins TRBV2 and TRBJ1-1, with D perhaps TRBD1 (6 bases). The CDR3 has 15 residues. Trimming took 7 bases from V and 2 from J, leaving 17 bases between them. Germline CDR1 and CDR2: SNHLY and FYNNEI. In DNA form, the CDR3 reads TGTGCCAGCAAACCGGGGGAGGGGGACAACACTGAAGCTTTCTTT. Protein sequence: CASKPGEGDNTEAFF. The whole variable domain, remainder taken from reference TRBV2 and TRBJ1-1, is EPEVTQTPSHQVTQMGQEVILRCVPISNHLYFYWYRQILGQKVEFLVSFYNNEISEKSEIFDDQFSVERPDGSNFTLKIRSTKLEDSAMYFCASKPGEGDNTEAFFGQGTRLTVV.

A remark on this clonotype: A read error may be the cause here, since a much bigger clone is one base away. The final CDR3 position lacks the conserved phenylalanine or tryptophan, pointing to a likely read error. The CDR3 DNA reads TGCAGCGTCGGTGGGACAGGGAACACTGAAGCTTTCCTT. This translates into CSVGGTGNTEAFL. This rearrangement joins TRBV29-1 to TRBJ1-1; 8 positions match TRBD1. The CDR3 length is 13 residues. The germline gives CDR1 SQVTM, CDR2 ANQGSEA. V lost 6 bases to trimming and J lost 1 base; unmatched junction nucleotides: 4.

This clonotype is medium-sized in the sample. The chain uses TRBV7-8 and TRBJ1-6; no firm D call. Germline assignment: CDR1 SGHVS and CDR2 FQNEAQ. Trimming pared 0 bases from V and 7 bases from J, leaving 10 bases between. This CDR3 comprises 15 residues. CDR3 coding DNA: TGTGCCAGCAGCTTAGCAGAGGGTTTAAATTCACCCCTCCACTTT. Its protein is CASSLAEGLNSPLHF.

This clonotype was recorded at least ten times. V usage is TRBV5-1 and J usage is TRBJ2-7; D might be TRBD2 (6 bases). V was cut by 0 bases and J by 5 bases, with 9 bases left in between. CDR3 size: 13 residues. Germline V gene lookup returns CDR1 SGHRS and CDR2 YFSETQ. In DNA form, the CDR3 reads TGCGCCAGCAGCTTGGCTGCGGGACACGAGCAGTACTTC. It specifies CASSLAAGHEQYF.

This chain uses TRBV24-1 with TRBJ2-1; 8 bases map to TRBD2. Germline CDR1 reads KGHDR; CDR2 reads SFDVKD. The CDR3 runs 14 residues. Germline trimming cut 6 bases from V and 12 bases from J; bases unmatched to any gene: 12. CDR3 DNA sequence: TGTGCCACCAGTAACGGTAAACGGGAGGGAAGGCAGTTCTTC. Its protein product is CATSNGKREGRQFF.

J is TRBJ1-1 and V is TRBV25-1; D is perhaps TRBD1 (6 bases). Germline CDR1 and CDR2: MGHDK and SYGVNS. V was pared by 6 bases and J by 6 bases, with 8 bases between. The CDR3 contains 11 residues. CDR3 sequence reads: CASRGGSEAFF. CDR3 DNA sequence: TGTGCCAGCAGAGGGGGTTCTGAAGCTTTCTTT.

The chain couples TRBV6-2 or TRBV6-3 to TRBJ2-7; D remains unclear. The germline V and J ends were trimmed by 2 bases and 7 bases, with 15 bases remaining between them. Germline values: CDR1 MNHEY, CDR2 SVGEGT. The CDR3 consists of 14 residues. The CDR3 nucleotides are TGTGCCAGCAGTTACATGTGGTCTACAGATGAGCAGTACTTC. Translated: CASSYMWSTDEQYF.

The V and J genes are TRBV7-9 and TRBJ2-3; unclear D gene. Trimming took off 1 base at V and 4 bases at J, with 12 bases between the two ends. The CDR3 covers 15 residues. Germline V gene lookup returns CDR1 SEHNR and CDR2 FQNEAQ (reference sequence). CDR3 amino acids: CASSLDKSGADTQYF. The CDR3 nucleotides are TGTGCCAGCAGCTTAGATAAGAGTGGGGCAGATACGCAGTATTTT.

In this sample, this clonotype turned up many times. V is TRBV5-1 and J is TRBJ2-5, with TRBD2 matching 7 bases. The germline CDR1 and CDR2 sequences are SGHRS and YFSETQ. V shed 8 bases, J shed 4 bases, and the junction held 5 bases outside the gene matches. This CDR3 has 12 amino acids. The CDR3 region has the DNA TGCGCCAGTGCGGGAGAGGGAGAGACCCAGTACTTC. Residues: CASAGEGETQYF.

This clonotype was found many times. The chain combines TRBV28 with TRBJ2-3; D is unclear. CDR1 MDHEN and CDR2 SYDVKM come from the germline V gene. CDR3 length: 13 residues. V lost 6 bases and J 2 bases, leaving 9 bases between the germline ends. The CDR3, as DNA: TGTGCCAGCAGCCCCGGTTCCACAGATACGCAGTATTTT. This sequence encodes CASSPGSTDTQYF.

Ten or more counts support this clonotype. The rearrangement uses TRBV25-1 and TRBJ1-5; D possibly corresponds to TRBD1 (6 bases). V was trimmed by 5 bases and J by 5 bases, leaving 7 bases between them. Germline CDR1 MGHDK, CDR2 SYGVNS. The CDR3 loop spans 12 amino acids. DNA of the CDR3: TGTGCCAGCAGTCCAGGGGATCAGCCCCAGCATTTT. Encoded protein: CASSPGDQPQHF.

The gene calls are TRBV6-6 and TRBJ1-6, with D hard to call. The V and J ends lost 5 bases and 13 bases respectively, with 21 bases between them. Germline V CDR1 and CDR2: MNHNY, SVGAGI (reference sequence). The CDR3 is made up of 15 amino acids. In DNA, the CDR3 is TGTGCCAGCAGTCCGGGCGAGAGTTTTGTTTCGCCCCTCCACTTT. This translates into CASSPGESFVSPLHF.

This clonotype was seen a few times. The gene calls are TRBV4-2 and TRBJ2-7; 9 bases agree with TRBD2. This CDR3 comprises 17 residues. With 0 bases clipped from V and 2 bases from J, the junction kept 8 bases outside the gene matches. Germline V gene data show CDR1 as LGHNA and CDR2 as YNFKEQ. The CDR3 DNA reads as TGTGCCAGCAGCCAAGATCGGGGTAGCGGGGGACCCTACGAGCAGTACTTC. Its translation is CASSQDRGSGGPYEQYF.

In this sample, this clonotype is medium-sized. The gene calls are TRBV7-6 and TRBJ2-1; 7 nucleotides align to TRBD2. CDR3 length: 15 residues. The germline gives CDR1 SGHVS, CDR2 FNYEAQ. V was pared by 5 bases and J by 5 bases, with 9 bases of the junction left unmatched. CDR3 sequence (DNA): TGTGCCAGCAGCACTTCGGGACTACAAGACAATGAGCAGTTCTTC. Protein product: CASSTSGLQDNEQFF. Filled out from reference TRBV7-6 and TRBJ2-1, the complete variable domain reads GAGVSQSPRYKVTKRGQDVALRCDPISGHVSLYWYRQALGQGPEFLTYFNYEAQQDKSGLPNDRFSAERPEGSISTLTIQRTEQRDSAMYRCASSTSGLQDNEQFFGPGTRLTVL.

This clonotype was observed a single time. The V call is TRBV7-6, the J call TRBJ2-6; TRBD1 matches 9 bases. Germline V gene lookup returns CDR1 SGHVS and CDR2 FNYEAQ. V shed 6 bases, J shed 0 bases, and the junction held 12 bases outside the gene matches. The CDR3 is made up of 19 amino acids. The CDR3 DNA reads as TGTGCCAGCAGTCCCACAGGGGGCCTCGACCGCTCTGGGGCCAACGTCCTGACTTTC. Translating gives CASSPTGGLDRSGANVLTF.

The J gene is TRBJ1-2, the V gene TRBV11-2; D is perhaps TRBD1 (6 bases). The germline CDR1 and CDR2 sequences are SGHAT and FQNNGV. This CDR3 has 11 residues. The ends were cut back, 4 bases at V and 8 bases at J, with 8 bases in the middle. The CDR3 bases are TGTGCCAGCAGCTCAGGGGTGGGCTACACCTTC. Its translation: CASSSGVGYTF. The full variable domain, its missing parts supplied by reference TRBV11-2 and TRBJ1-2, is EAGVAQSPRYKIIEKRQSVAFWCNPISGHATLYWYQQILGQGPKLLIQFQNNGVVDDSQLPKDRFSAERLKGVDSTLKIQPAKLEDSAVYLCASSSGVGYTFGSGTRLTVV.

A few counts support this clonotype. V and J are TRBV2 and TRBJ2-2; D is perhaps TRBD1 (6 bases). Germline V gene data show CDR1 as SNHLY and CDR2 as FYNNEI. This CDR3 comprises 18 residues. Trimming stripped 7 bases from V and 5 bases from J, with 26 bases between. The DNA of the CDR3 is TGTGCCAGCAAGGGGCATGGGGGCGCACCCTACGGAACCGGGGAGCTGTTTTTT. This sequence encodes CASKGHGGAPYGTGELFF.

The rearrangement links TRBV7-3 to TRBJ2-7; 13 nucleotides align to TRBD2. CDR3 size: 15 residues. The junction had 6 bases not matched to a gene; V was cut back by 6 bases and J by 4 bases. Looked up from germline, CDR1 is SGHTA and CDR2 is FQGTGA. The DNA for the CDR3 is TGTGCCAGCAGTACCGGGACTAGCGGGGAGTACGAGCAGTACTTC. Its protein is CASSTGTSGEYEQYF.

This clonotype was seen a few times. The rearrangement uses TRBV29-1 and TRBJ2-5; TRBD2 agrees at 12 bases. The CDR3 is 15 residues long. V was clipped by 3 bases and J by 2 bases; unmatched bases: 4. The germline CDR1 and CDR2 sequences are SQVTM and ANQGSEA. CDR3: CSVEWLAGGQETQYF. CDR3 bases: TGCAGCGTTGAGTGGCTAGCGGGAGGGCAAGAGACCCAGTACTTC. Based on the CDR3 plus reference TRBV29-1 and TRBJ2-5, the full variable domain is SAVISQKPSRDICQRGTSLTIQCQVDSQVTMMFWYRQQPGQSLTLIATANQGSEATYESGFVIDKFPISRPNLTFSTLTVSNMSPEDSSIYLCSVEWLAGGQETQYFGPGTRLLVL.